This is a list of T cell receptor beta chains from one sample in a study of PD-1 blockade in classical Hodgkin lymphoma. TCRdb's copy holds only in-frame clones and misses some; the assay was immunoSEQ multiplex PCR. The data contain under 20,000 clones, about 90% of them seen just once; the ten biggest clones take up about 4%. Sequencing input: peripheral blood mononuclear cells (PBMCs). The receptors stem from a human donor with classical Hodgkin lymphoma. Each CDR3 is given with its conserved first and last residue. D genes are given only for firm matches. Size is stated for part of the rows, as once, few or many counts, or as a class when the clone is expanded.

v_gene	abundance	j_gene	len	d_gene	CDR3aa	CDR3nt
TRBV9	-	TRBJ2-1	12	-	CASSVGAGAAFF	-
TRBV4-1	-	TRBJ2-1	13	-	CASSHGITTVQFF	TGCGCCAGCAGCCATGGGATAACGACGGTGCAGTTCTTC
TRBV5-4	-	TRBJ2-4	17	-	CASSLGWGRTAKNIQYF	TGTGCCAGCAGCTTGGGTTGGGGGCGTACGGCCAAAAACATTCAGTACTTC
TRBV19	-	TRBJ1-1	14	-	CASNRQAANTEAFF	TGTGCCAGTAATCGACAGGCCGCGAACACTGAAGCTTTCTTT
TRBV19	once	TRBJ1-5	15	-	CASSISTRSNQPQHF	TGTGCCAGTAGTATTTCGACAAGAAGCAATCAGCCCCAGCATTTT
TRBV2	-	TRBJ2-3	16	-	CASSEERAWGTDTQYF	TGTGCCAGCAGTGAAGAGAGGGCCTGGGGCACAGATACGCAGTATTTT
TRBV14	-	TRBJ2-7	13	-	CASSRLEGLVQYF	TGTGCCAGCAGCCGACTAGAAGGGTTAGTGCAGTACTTC
TRBV28	-	TRBJ2-5	14	TRBD1	CASSPRQGRETQYF	TGTGCCAGCAGTCCACGACAGGGGAGGGAGACCCAGTACTTC
TRBV7-2	-	TRBJ2-5	14	-	CASSLKWTQGTQYF	TGTGCCAGCAGCTTAAAGTGGACCCAGGGGACCCAGTACTTC
TRBV6-5	-	TRBJ1-6	15	-	CASRSGQLVRSPLHF	TGTGCCAGCAGATCGGGGCAGCTAGTTCGTTCACCCCTCCACTTT
TRBV28	-	TRBJ1-2	15	TRBD1	CASLLRGTAREGYTF	TGTGCCAGCCTCCTACGCGGGACAGCAAGAGAAGGCTACACCTTC
TRBV5-4	once	TRBJ2-1	13	-	CASSTPSRNEQFF	TGTGCCAGCAGCACTCCCTCGAGAAATGAGCAGTTCTTC
TRBV6-5	-	TRBJ2-2	14	-	CASSLERSIGELFF	TGTGCCAGCAGCCTAGAGCGGTCCATCGGGGAGCTGTTTTTT
TRBV7-9	-	TRBJ2-6	12	-	CASSMRPSVLTF	TGTGCCAGCAGCATGCGACCTTCCGTCCTGACTTTC
TRBV5-1	-	TRBJ1-1	15	-	CASRLEVGVNTEAFF	TGCGCCAGCAGACTGGAAGTGGGGGTGAACACTGAAGCTTTCTTT
TRBV5-5	-	TRBJ2-2	16	-	CASSLVYGGNTGELFF	TGTGCCAGCAGCTTGGTATATGGGGGTAATACCGGGGAGCTGTTTTTT
TRBV28	-	TRBJ2-7	16	TRBD1	CASSLRTGPRMIEQYF	TGTGCCAGCAGTTTACGGACAGGCCCTCGGATGATCGAGCAGTACTTC
TRBV5-6	-	TRBJ2-2	16	TRBD1	CASSPGQGALTGELFF	TGTGCCAGCAGCCCCGGACAGGGGGCTCTGACCGGGGAGCTGTTTTTT
TRBV5-1	-	TRBJ2-5	14	-	CASSLAGPRETQYF	TGCGCCAGCAGCTTGGCCGGCCCGCGGGAGACCCAGTACTTC
TRBV23-1	-	TRBJ2-1	20	TRBD2	CASSQQEIYTGLAVYNEQFF	TGCGCCAGCAGTCAGCAGGAGATTTATACGGGACTAGCGGTTTACAATGAGCAGTTCTTC
TRBV29-1	-	TRBJ2-1	16	-	CSVEDPGTSSYNEQFF	TGCAGCGTTGAAGATCCCGGGACAAGTTCCTACAATGAGCAGTTCTTC
TRBV7-7	-	TRBJ2-3	15	TRBD1	CASSTGTASTDTQYF	TGTGCCAGCAGCACTGGGACAGCTAGCACAGATACGCAGTATTTT
TRBV6-5	-	TRBJ2-5	12	-	CASSYSDGREYF	TGTGCCAGCAGTTACTCGGACGGTCGGGAGTACTTC
TRBV7-2	-	TRBJ1-3	17	-	CASSRTGSSTAGNTIYF	TGTGCCAGCAGCCGAACCGGGAGTAGTACGGCTGGAAACACCATATATTTT
TRBV7-2	-	TRBJ1-2	14	-	CASSPGEAPYGYTF	TGTGCCAGCAGCCCGGGGGAGGCTCCCTATGGCTACACCTTC
TRBV19	once	TRBJ1-2	15	TRBD1	CASTGTAFANYGYTF	TGTGCCAGTACTGGGACAGCTTTTGCTAACTATGGCTACACCTTC
TRBV7-2	-	TRBJ2-7	14	TRBD1	CASSAQGFSYEQYF	TGTGCCAGCAGCGCACAGGGGTTCTCCTACGAGCAGTACTTC
TRBV6-5	-	TRBJ1-5	16	-	CASSYRLGAGNQPQHF	TGTGCCAGCAGTTACAGGTTAGGGGCGGGCAATCAGCCCCAGCATTTT
TRBV30	once	TRBJ1-4	17	TRBD1	CAWGTRDRDIGNEKLFF	TGTGCCTGGGGAACCAGGGACAGGGATATCGGTAATGAAAAACTGTTTTTT
TRBV5-1	-	TRBJ2-3	16	TRBD2	CASSLASGSSTDTQYF	TGCGCCAGCAGCTTGGCTAGCGGAAGTAGCACAGATACGCAGTATTTT
TRBV28	-	TRBJ2-2	16	TRBD2	CASRGERDRLTGELFF	TGTGCCAGCAGGGGCGAGCGGGATCGCCTCACCGGGGAGCTGTTTTTT
TRBV7-2	-	TRBJ2-7	15	-	CASSSRGGGGNEQYF	TGTGCCAGCAGCTCCAGGGGGGGAGGTGGTAACGAGCAGTACTTC
TRBV11-2	-	TRBJ2-5	15	TRBD2	CASSTRGLGGETQYF	TGTGCCAGCAGCACCCGGGGACTAGGTGGAGAGACCCAGTACTTC
TRBV28	-	TRBJ2-5	15	-	CASSFFETGQETQYF	TGTGCCAGCAGTTTTTTCGAGACAGGTCAAGAGACCCAGTACTTC